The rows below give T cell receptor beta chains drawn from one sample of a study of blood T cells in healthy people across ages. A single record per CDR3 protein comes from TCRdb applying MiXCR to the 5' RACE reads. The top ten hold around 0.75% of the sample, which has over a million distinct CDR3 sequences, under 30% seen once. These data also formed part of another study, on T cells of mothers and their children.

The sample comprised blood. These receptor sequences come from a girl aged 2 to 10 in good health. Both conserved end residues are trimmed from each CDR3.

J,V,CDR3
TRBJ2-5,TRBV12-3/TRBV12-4,ASTTEGSGKTQY
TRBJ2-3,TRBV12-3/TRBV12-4,ASSHRGRITDTQY
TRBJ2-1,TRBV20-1,SARTGTGGVGAYNEQF
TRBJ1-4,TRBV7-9,ASSLTPSRGRDNEKLF
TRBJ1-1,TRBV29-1,SVRRRNTEAF
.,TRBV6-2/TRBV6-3,ASKIPIGYEQY
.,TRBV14,ASSQQPLAGTYYEQY
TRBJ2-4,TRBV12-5,ASGRSPGNKNIQY
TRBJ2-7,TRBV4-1,ASSQVLTYSYEQY
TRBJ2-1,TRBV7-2,ASSGQGNEQF
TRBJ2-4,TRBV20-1,SARQGGKNIQY
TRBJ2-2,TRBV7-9,ASSAYGELF
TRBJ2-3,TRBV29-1,SVRGTITDTQY
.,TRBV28,ASSLGRAYNEQF
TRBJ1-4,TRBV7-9,ASSFPRDRGRDEKLF
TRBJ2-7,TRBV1,TSSQDRGAEYYEQY
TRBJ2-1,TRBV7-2,ASSLGIAGSYNEQF
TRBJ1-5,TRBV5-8,ASSFGTGGHQPQH
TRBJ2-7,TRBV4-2,ASSQDLLSGSGYEQY
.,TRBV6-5,ASSYSPYNEQF
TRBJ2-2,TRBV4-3,ASSQEGTGLPGELF
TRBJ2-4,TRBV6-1,ASRETGGGKNIQY
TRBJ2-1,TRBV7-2,ASRNEGYNEQF
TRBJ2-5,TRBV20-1,SAQTGGSETQY
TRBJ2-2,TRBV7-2,ASTVTSANTGELF
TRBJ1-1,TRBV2,ASTIENTEAF
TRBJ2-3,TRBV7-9,ASSLDWSTGGTQY
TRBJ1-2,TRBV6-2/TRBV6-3,ASSPDRQGKVYGYT
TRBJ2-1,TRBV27,ASSFGDANEQF
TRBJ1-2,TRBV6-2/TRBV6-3,ASSRTGPNYGYT
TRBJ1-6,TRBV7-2,ASSIDRGISPLH
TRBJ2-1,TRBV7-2,ASRSGTGGNYDEQF
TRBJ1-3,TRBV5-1,ASSDGSSGNTIY
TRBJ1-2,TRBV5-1,ASSLVQDPVGYT
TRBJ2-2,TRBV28,ASSLRTSRSGELF
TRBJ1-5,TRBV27,ASSWDSGWAQH
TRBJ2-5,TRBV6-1,ASRVGPADQETQY
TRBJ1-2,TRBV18,ASSTPGTGNYGYT
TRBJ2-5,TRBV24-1,ATSDWGLSQY
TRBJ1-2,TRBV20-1,SAYSPGDYGYT
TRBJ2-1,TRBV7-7,ASSLGKRLGGHEQF
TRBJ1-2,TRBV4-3,ASSQEVGSGSYFNYGYT
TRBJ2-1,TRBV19,ASNDSPPGHSSYNEQF
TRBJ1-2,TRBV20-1,SAKDRMPFGYT
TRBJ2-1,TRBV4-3,ASSQDLGRHNEQF
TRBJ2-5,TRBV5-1,ASRNTGFQETQY
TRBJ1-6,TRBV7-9,ASSLGGQGGYNSPLH
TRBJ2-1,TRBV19,ASSDRTGLNEQF
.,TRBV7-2,ASSFSREAYEQY
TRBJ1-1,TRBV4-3,ASSQRTGIVAF
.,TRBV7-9,ASSLTSGGNNEQF